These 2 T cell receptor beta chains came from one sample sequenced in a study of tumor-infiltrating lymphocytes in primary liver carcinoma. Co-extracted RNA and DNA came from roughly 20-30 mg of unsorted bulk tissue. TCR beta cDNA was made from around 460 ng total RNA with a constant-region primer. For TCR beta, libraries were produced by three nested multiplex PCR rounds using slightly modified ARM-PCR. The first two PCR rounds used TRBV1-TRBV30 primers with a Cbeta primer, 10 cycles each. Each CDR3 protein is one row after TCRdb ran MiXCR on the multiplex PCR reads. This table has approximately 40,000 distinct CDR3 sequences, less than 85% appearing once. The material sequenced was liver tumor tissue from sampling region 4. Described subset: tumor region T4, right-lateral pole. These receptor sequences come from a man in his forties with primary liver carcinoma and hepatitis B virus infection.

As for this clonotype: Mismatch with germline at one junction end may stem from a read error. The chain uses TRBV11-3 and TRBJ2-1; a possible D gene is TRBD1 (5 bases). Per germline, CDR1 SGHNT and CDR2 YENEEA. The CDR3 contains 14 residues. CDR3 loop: CACSLGVSNDEQFF. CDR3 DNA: TGTGCCTGCAGTTTAGGGGTCAGCAACGATGAGCAGTTCTTC.

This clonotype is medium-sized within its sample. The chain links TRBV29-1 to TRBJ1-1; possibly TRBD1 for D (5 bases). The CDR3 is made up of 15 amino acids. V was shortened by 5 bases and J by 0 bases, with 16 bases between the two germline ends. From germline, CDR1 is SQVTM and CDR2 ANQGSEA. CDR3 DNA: TGCAGCGTTCTTCCGGGGTGGGGGATGAACACTGAAGCTTTCTTT. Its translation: CSVLPGWGMNTEAFF.